The clone carrying this T cell receptor (beta chain) was seen more than once but under ten times. Germline and junction disagree at one end, which may indicate a read error. This record comes from a study of read filtering for tumor transcriptome and immune sequencing. Looking at the study overall: By R-ISS, stages I, II and III held 8, 16 and 7 patients. Per sample, TCR-region reads ranged about 4 to 11 million by IR-seq, about 85 to 1,400 by RNA-seq.

Molecular barcoded adaptors covering alpha/delta and beta/gamma chains were used on around 400 ng RNA. TCRdb re-called the reads through MiXCR, storing one row per CDR3 protein. Altogether roughly 130,000 distinct CDR3 sequences are present, 10% to 15% being singletons, with the ten largest covering approximately 9.9%. The CDR3 totals 13 residues. Germline values: CDR1 SEHNR, CDR2 FQNEAQ (reference sequence). The sequence came from a donor aged 40 or older with multiple myeloma. V usage is TRBV7-9 and J usage is TRBJ2-1; a possible D gene is TRBD1 (6 bases). Sequencing input: a population of CD138-negative cells sorted from bone marrow. CDR3 in amino acids: CASGLGAYNEQFF. The CDR3 DNA reads TGTGCCAGCGGCTTGGGGGCTTACAATGAGCAGTTCTTC.